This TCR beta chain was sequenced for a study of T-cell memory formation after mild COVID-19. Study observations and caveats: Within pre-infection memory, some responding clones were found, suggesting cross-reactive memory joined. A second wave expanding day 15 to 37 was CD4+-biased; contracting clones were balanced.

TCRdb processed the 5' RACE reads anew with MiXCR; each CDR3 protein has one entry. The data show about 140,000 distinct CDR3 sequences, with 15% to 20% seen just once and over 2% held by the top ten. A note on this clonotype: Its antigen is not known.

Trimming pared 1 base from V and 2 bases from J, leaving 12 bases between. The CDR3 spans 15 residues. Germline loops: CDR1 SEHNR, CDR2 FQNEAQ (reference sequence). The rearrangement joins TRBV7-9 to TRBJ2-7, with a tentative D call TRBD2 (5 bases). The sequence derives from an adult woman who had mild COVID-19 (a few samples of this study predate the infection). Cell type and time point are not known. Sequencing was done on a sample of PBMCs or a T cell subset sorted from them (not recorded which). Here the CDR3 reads CASSLGRHGTYEQYF. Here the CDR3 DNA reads TGTGCCAGCAGCTTAGGTCGGCACGGGACCTACGAGCAGTACTTC.